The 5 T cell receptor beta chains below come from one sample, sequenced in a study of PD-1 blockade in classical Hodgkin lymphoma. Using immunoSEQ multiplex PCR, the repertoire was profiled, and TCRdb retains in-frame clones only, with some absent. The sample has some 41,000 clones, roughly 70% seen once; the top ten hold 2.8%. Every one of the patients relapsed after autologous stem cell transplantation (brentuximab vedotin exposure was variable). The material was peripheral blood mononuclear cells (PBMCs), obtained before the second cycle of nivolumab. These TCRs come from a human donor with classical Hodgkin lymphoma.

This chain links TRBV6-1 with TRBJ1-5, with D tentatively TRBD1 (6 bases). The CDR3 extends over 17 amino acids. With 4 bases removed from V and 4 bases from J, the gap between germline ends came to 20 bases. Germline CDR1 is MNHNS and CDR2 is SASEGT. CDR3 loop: CASSAETGFRGNQPQHF. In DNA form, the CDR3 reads TGTGCCAGCAGTGCGGAAACAGGGTTCCGAGGGAATCAGCCCCAGCATTTT.

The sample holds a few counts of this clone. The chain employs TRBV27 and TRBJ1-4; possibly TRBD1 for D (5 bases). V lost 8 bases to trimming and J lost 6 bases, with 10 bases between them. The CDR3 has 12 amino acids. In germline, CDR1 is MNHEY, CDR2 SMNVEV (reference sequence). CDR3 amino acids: CASRGDDEKLFF. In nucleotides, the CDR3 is TGTGCCAGCCGAGGGGACGATGAAAAACTGTTTTTT.

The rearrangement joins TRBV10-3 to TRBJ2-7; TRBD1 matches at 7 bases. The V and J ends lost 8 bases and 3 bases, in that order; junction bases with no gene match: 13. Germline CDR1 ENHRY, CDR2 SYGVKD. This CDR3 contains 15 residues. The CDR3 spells CAILAVATGDYEQYF. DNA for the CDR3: TGTGCCATCCTCGCCGTCGCAACAGGGGACTACGAGCAGTACTTC.

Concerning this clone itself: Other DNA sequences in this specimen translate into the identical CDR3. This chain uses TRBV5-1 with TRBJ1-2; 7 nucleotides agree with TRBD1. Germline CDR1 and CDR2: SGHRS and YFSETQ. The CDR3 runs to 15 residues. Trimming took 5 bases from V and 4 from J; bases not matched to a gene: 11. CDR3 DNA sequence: TGCGCCAGCAGTCCAGGACAGGCAGCCCTCTATGGCTACACCTTC. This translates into CASSPGQAALYGYTF.

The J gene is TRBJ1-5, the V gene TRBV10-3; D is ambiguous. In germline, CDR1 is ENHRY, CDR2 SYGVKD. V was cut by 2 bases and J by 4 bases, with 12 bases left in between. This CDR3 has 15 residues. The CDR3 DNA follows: TGTGCCATCAGTGAGACTAAGACGGATAATCAGCCCCAGCATTTT. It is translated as CAISETKTDNQPQHF.